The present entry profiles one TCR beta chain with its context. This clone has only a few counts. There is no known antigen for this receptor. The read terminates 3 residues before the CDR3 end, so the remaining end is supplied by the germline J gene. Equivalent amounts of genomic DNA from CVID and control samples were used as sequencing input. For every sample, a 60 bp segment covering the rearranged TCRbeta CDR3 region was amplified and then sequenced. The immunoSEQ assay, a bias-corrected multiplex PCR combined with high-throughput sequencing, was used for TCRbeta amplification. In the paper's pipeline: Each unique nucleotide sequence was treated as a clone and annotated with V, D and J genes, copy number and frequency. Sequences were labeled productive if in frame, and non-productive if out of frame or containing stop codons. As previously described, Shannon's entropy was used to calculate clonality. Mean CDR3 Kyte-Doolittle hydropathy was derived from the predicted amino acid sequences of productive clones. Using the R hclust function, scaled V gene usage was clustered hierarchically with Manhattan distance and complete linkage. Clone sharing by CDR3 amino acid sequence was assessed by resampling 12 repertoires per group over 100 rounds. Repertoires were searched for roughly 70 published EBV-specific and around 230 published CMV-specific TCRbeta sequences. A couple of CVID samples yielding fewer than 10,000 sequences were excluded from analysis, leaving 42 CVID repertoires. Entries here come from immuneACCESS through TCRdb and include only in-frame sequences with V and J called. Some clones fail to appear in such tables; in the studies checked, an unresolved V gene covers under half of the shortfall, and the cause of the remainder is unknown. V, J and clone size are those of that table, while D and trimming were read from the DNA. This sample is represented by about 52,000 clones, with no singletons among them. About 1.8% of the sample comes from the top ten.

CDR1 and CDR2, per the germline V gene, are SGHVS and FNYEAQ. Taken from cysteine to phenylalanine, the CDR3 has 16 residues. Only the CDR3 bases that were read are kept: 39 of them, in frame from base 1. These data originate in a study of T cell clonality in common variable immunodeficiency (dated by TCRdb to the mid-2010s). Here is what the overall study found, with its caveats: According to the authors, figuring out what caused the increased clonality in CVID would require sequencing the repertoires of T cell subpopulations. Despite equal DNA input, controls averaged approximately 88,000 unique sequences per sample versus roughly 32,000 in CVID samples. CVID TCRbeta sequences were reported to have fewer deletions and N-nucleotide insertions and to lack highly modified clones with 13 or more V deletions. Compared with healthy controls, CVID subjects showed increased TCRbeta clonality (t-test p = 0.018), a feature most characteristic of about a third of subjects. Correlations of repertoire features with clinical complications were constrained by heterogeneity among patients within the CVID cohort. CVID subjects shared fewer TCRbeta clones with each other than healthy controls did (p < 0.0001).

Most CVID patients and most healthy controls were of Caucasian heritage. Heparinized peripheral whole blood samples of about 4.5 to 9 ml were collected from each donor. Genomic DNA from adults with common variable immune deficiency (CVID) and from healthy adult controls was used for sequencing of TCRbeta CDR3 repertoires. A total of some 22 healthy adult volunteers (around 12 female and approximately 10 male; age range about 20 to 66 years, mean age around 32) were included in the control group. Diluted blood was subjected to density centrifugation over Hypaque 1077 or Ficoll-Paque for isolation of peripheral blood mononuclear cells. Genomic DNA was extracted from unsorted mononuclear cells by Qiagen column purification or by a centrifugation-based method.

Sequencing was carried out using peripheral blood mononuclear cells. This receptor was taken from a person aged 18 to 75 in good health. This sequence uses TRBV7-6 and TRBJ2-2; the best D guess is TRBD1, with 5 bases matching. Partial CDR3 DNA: TGTGCCAGCAGCTTATCAGCAAGCTCTGGGGCCAACGTG. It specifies CASSLSASSGANV. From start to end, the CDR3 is CASSLSASSGANVLFF.